These 9 T cell receptor beta chains came from one sample sequenced in a study of blood T cell repertoires in COVID-19. Libraries were prepared by immunoSEQ multiplex PCR; TCRdb keeps only in-frame clonotypes and omits some of them. This table holds approximately 260,000 clones, around 89% found once. Sequenced: PBMCs or T cells enriched from blood (not recorded which). All receptors derive from a woman in her thirties or forties with acute COVID-19.

The rearrangement uses TRBV7-9 and TRBJ2-4, with TRBD1 matching over 7 bases. V was clipped by 5 bases and J by 7 bases; unmatched bases: 20. Looked up from germline, CDR1 is SEHNR and CDR2 is FQNEAQ (reference sequence). The CDR3 extends over 18 amino acids. The CDR3 region is CASSPLGGRETPTNIQYF. The CDR3 DNA follows: TGTGCCAGCAGCCCCCTAGGGGGCAGGGAGACTCCTACTAACATTCAGTACTTC. The whole variable domain, filled in from reference TRBV7-9 and TRBJ2-4, reads DTGVSQNPRHKITKRGQNVTFRCDPISEHNRLYWYRQTLGQGPEFLTYFQNEAQLEKSRLLSDRFSAERPKGSFSTLEIQRTEQGDSAMYLCASSPLGGRETPTNIQYFGAGTRLSVL.

This chain connects TRBV19 to TRBJ2-2, with 14 bases lining up with TRBD2. Unmatched junction bases numbered 21, after V lost 4 bases and J lost 5 bases. CDR3 size: 22 residues. Germline CDR1 and CDR2: LNHDA and SQIVND (reference sequence). The CDR3 loop reads CASSNPSSRGLAGVKGTGELFF. The DNA of the CDR3 is TGTGCCAGTAGTAACCCATCCTCGCGGGGACTAGCGGGAGTAAAGGGTACCGGGGAGCTGTTTTTT.

The V call is TRBV19, the J call TRBJ2-4, with D possibly TRBD2 on 6 matching bases. V was cut by 6 bases and J by 3 bases, with 18 bases left in between. Germline CDR1 is LNHDA and CDR2 is SQIVND (reference sequence). The CDR3 is 16 residues long. CDR3 nucleotide sequence: TGTGCCAGTAGCCCAATTCCGGGACTTAACAAAAACATTCAGTACTTC. The encoded protein is CASSPIPGLNKNIQYF.

This chain joins TRBV24-1 and TRBJ1-3; a possible D gene is TRBD1 (6 bases). With 4 bases removed from V and 2 bases from J, the gap between germline ends came to 11 bases. Germline CDR1 reads KGHDR; CDR2 reads SFDVKD. The CDR3 covers 15 residues. The DNA of the CDR3 is TGTGCCACCAGTGAGGGGGGGGCGACTGGAAACACCATATATTTT. As protein: CATSEGGATGNTIYF.

The chain employs TRBV5-1 and TRBJ2-5, with D unclear. This CDR3 spans 13 amino acids. CDR1 SGHRS and CDR2 YFSETQ come from the germline V gene. The ends were cut back, 0 bases at V and 5 bases at J, with 8 bases in the middle. The CDR3, as DNA: TGCGCCAGCAGCTTGGTGCGGTGGGAGACCCAGTACTTC. Translated, it gives CASSLVRWETQYF. Supplemented by reference TRBV5-1 and TRBJ2-5, the full variable domain reads KAGVTQTPRYLIKTRGQQVTLSCSPISGHRSVSWYQQTPGQGLQFLFEYFSETQRNKGNFPGRFSGRQFSNSRSEMNVSTLELGDSALYLCASSLVRWETQYFGPGTRLLVL.

The V call is TRBV29-1, the J call TRBJ2-5, with TRBD2 as a possible D gene (5 bases). Trimming took off 6 bases at V and 2 bases at J, with 13 bases between the two ends. CDR1 and CDR2 from the germline V gene are SQVTM and ANQGSEA. The length of the CDR3 is 13 residues. CDR3 loop: CSVTPGVQETQYF. The CDR3 DNA follows: TGCAGCGTCACCCCCGGGGTTCAAGAGACCCAGTACTTC.

This chain uses TRBV27 with TRBJ2-7; 13 nucleotides align to TRBD2. Germline assignment: CDR1 MNHEY and CDR2 SMNVEV (reference sequence). After removal of 6 bases from V and 3 bases from J, the junction contained 23 bases not matched to a gene. This CDR3 region has 21 residues. This CDR3 is CASSHRLNQKTSGRAGYEQYV. The DNA for the CDR3 is TGTGCCAGCAGCCATCGACTCAATCAAAAAACTAGCGGGAGGGCAGGCTACGAGCAGTACGTC.

In the case of this clone: Other nucleotide sequences from this sample produce the same CDR3. V is TRBV10-2 and J is TRBJ2-1, with TRBD2 matching 11 bases. Germline loops: CDR1 WSHSY, CDR2 SAAADI. J gave up 5 bases and V 5 bases, and 2 bases lay outside the gene matches. The CDR3 spans 14 residues. CDR3 in amino acids: CASSRLAGNNEQFF. CDR3 bases: TGCGCCAGCAGTCGACTAGCGGGGAACAATGAGCAGTTCTTC.

This clone was seen more than once but under ten times. The chain recombines TRBV7-6 with TRBJ2-5; 11 bases are shared with TRBD1. Trimming removed 1 base from V and 5 bases from J; junction bases left unmatched: 9. The CDR3 covers 17 residues. Per germline, CDR1 SGHVS and CDR2 FNYEAQ. The CDR3 is CASSLGGQGARTETQYF. The CDR3 bases are TGTGCCAGCAGCTTAGGCGGACAGGGGGCGCGTACGGAGACCCAGTACTTC.